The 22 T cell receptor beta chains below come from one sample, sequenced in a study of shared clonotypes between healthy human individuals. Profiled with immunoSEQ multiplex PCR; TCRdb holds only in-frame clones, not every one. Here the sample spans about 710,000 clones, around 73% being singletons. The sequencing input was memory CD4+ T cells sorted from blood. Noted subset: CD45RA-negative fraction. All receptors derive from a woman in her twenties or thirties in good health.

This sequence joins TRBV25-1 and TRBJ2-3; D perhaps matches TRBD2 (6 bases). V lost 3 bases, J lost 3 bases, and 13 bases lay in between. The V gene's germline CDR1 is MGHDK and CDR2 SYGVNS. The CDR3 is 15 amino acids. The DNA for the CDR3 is TGTGCCAGCAGTGACCAGGGCGGGAAGACAGATACGCAGTATTTT. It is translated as CASSDQGGKTDTQYF.

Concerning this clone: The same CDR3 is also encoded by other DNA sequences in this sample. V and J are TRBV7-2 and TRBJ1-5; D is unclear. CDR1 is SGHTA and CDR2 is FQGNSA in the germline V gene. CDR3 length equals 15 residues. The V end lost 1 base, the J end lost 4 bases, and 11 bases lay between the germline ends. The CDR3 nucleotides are TGTGCCAGCAGCTTAGGGGCACTCAGTAATCAGCCCCAGCATTTT. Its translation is CASSLGALSNQPQHF.

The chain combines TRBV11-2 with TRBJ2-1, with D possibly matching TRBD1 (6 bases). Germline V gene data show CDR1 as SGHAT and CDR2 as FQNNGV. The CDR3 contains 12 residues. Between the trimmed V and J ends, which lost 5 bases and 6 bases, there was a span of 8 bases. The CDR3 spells CASSRGFNEQFF. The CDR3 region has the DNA TGTGCCAGCAGCAGGGGGTTCAATGAGCAGTTCTTC. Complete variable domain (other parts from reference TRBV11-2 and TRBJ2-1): EAGVAQSPRYKIIEKRQSVAFWCNPISGHATLYWYQQILGQGPKLLIQFQNNGVVDDSQLPKDRFSAERLKGVDSTLKIQPAKLEDSAVYLCASSRGFNEQFFGPGTRLTVL.

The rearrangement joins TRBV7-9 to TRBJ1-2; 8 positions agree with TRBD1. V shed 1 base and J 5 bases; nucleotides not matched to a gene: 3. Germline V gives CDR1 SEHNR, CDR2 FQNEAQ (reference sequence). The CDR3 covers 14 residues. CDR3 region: CASSLGGQVYGYTF. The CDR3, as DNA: TGTGCCAGCAGCTTAGGGGGACAGGTTTATGGCTACACCTTC.

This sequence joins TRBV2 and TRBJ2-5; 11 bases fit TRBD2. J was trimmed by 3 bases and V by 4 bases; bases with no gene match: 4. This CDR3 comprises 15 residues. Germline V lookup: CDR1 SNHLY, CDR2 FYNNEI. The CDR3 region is CASSATSGRKETQYF. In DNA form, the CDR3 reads TGTGCCAGCAGTGCTACTAGCGGGAGAAAAGAGACCCAGTACTTC.

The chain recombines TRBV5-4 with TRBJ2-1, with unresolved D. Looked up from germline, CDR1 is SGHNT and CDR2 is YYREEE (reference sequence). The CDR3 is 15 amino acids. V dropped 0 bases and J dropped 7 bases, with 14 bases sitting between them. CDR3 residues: CASSLARSQVNEQFF. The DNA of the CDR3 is TGTGCCAGCAGCTTGGCCAGGTCGCAAGTGAATGAGCAGTTCTTC.

Here the CDR3 reads CASRRGGSGANVLTF. The CDR3 DNA is TGTGCCAGCAGGAGAGGGGGCTCTGGGGCCAACGTCCTGACTTTC. The genes are TRBV2 and TRBJ2-6; D perhaps matches TRBD1 (6 bases). Germline V CDR1 and CDR2: SNHLY, FYNNEI. V shed 6 bases and J shed 0 bases, with 9 bases lying between them. This CDR3 has 15 amino acids.

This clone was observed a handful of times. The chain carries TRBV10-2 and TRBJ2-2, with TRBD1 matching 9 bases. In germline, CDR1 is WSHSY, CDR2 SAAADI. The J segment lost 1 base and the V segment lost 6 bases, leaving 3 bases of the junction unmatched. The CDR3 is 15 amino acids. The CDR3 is CASRAGQGNTGELFF. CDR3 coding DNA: TGCGCCAGCAGGGCGGGACAGGGGAACACCGGGGAGCTGTTTTTT.

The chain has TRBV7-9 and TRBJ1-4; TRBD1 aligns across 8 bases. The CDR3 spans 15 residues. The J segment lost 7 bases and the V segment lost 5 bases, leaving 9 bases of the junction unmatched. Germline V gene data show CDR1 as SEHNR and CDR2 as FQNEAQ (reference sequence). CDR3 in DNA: TGTGCCAGCAGCGACGGACAGGGTCTCGGTGAAAAACTGTTTTTT. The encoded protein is CASSDGQGLGEKLFF.

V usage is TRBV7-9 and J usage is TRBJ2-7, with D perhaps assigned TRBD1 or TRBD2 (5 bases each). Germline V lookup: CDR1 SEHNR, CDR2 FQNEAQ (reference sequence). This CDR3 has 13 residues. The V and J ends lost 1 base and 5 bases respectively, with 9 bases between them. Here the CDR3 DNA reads TGTGCCAGCAGCTTAGGGGACCGGAACGAGCAGTACTTC. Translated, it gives CASSLGDRNEQYF.

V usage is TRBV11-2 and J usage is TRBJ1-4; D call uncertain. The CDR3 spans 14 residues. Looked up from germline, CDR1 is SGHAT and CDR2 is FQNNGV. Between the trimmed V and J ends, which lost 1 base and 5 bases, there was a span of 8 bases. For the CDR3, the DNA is TGTGCCAGCAGCTTAGCGGGGTTAAATGAAAAACTGTTTTTT. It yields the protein CASSLAGLNEKLFF.

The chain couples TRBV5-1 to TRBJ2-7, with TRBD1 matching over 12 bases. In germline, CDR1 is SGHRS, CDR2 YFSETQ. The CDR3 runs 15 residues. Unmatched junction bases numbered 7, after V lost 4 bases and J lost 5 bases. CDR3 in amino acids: CASSPGTGGLDEQYF. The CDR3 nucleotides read TGCGCCAGCAGCCCCGGGACAGGGGGCTTGGACGAGCAGTACTTC. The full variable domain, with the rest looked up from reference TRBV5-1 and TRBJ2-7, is KAGVTQTPRYLIKTRGQQVTLSCSPISGHRSVSWYQQTPGQGLQFLFEYFSETQRNKGNFPGRFSGRQFSNSRSEMNVSTLELGDSALYLCASSPGTGGLDEQYFGPGTRLTVT.

The CDR3, as DNA: TGTGCCAGCAGTAGGGACAGGGGGCCCTACAATGAGCAGTTCTTC. As protein: CASSRDRGPYNEQFF. The chain has TRBV28 and TRBJ2-1, with 12 positions matching TRBD1. Germline CDR1 and CDR2: MDHEN and SYDVKM. With 5 bases clipped from V and 2 bases from J, the junction kept 1 base outside the gene matches. The CDR3 sequence is 15 residues long.

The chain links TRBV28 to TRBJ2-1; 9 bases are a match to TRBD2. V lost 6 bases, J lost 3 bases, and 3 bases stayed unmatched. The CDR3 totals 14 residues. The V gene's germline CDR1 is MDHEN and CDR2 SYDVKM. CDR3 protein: CASSRLADYNEQFF. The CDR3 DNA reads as TGTGCCAGCAGCCGACTAGCGGACTACAATGAGCAGTTCTTC.

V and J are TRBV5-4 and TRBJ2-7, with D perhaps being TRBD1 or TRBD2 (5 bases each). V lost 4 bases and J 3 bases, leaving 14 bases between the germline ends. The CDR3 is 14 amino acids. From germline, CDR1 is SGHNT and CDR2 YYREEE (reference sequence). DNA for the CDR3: TGTGCCAGCAGCGGAAACTGGGGGAGCTACGAGCAGTACTTC. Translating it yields CASSGNWGSYEQYF.

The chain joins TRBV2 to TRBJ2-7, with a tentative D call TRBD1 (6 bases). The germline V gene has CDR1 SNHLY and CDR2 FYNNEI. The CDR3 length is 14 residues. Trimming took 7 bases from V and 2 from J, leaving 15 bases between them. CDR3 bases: TGTGCCAGCACGCCTAAGGCAGGGGCCTACGAGCAGTACTTC. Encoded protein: CASTPKAGAYEQYF.

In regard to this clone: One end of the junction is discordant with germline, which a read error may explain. CDR3 loop: CASSLDNPSYSEQFF. CDR3 sequence (DNA): TGCGCCAGCAGCTTGGACAATCCATCCTACAGTGAGCAGTTCTTC. J is TRBJ2-1 and V is TRBV5-1; D is unresolved. The germline gives CDR1 SGHRS, CDR2 YFSETQ. The CDR3 runs to 15 residues.

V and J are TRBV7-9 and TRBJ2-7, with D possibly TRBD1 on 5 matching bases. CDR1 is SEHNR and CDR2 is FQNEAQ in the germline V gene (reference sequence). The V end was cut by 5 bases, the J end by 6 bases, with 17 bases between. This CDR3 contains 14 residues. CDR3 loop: CASSLDILWAEQYF. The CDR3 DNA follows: TGTGCCAGCAGCCTGGACATTCTATGGGCCGAGCAGTACTTC.

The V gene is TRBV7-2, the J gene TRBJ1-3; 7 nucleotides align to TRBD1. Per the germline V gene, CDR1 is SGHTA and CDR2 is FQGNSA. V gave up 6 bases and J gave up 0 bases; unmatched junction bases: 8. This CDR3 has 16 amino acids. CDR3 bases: TGTGCCAGCAGAGCCACAGGGGAACCCTCTGGAAACACCATATATTTT. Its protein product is CASRATGEPSGNTIYF.

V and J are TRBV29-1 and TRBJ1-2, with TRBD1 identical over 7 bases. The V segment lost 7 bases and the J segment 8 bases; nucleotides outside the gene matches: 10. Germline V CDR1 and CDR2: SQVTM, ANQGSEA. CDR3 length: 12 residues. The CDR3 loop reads CSGRQGWGGYTF. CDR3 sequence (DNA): TGCAGCGGCCGACAGGGCTGGGGGGGCTACACCTTC.

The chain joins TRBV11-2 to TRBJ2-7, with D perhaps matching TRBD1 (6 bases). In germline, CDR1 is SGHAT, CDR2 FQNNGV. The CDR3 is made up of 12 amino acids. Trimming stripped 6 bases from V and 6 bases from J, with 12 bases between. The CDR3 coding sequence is TGTGCCAGCAGGGGCAGGGGATCCGAGCAGTACTTC. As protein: CASRGRGSEQYF. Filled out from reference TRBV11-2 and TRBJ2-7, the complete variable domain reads EAGVAQSPRYKIIEKRQSVAFWCNPISGHATLYWYQQILGQGPKLLIQFQNNGVVDDSQLPKDRFSAERLKGVDSTLKIQPAKLEDSAVYLCASRGRGSEQYFGPGTRLTVT.

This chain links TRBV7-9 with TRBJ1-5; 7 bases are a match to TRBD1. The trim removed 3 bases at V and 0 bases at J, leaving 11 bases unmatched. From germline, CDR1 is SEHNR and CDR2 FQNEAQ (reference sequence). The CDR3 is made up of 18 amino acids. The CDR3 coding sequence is TGTGCCAGCAGCTTCGTAGGGGGCCCAGCGAGTAGCAATCAGCCCCAGCATTTT. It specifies CASSFVGGPASSNQPQHF.